This T cell receptor beta chain was identified during a study of CD8 T cells in ankylosing spondylitis. Whole-study findings and limits: It appeared that ankylosing spondylitis blood was characterized by a TCR beta motif of eight highly homologous variants. Certain motif variants had earlier been reported in reactive arthritis synovial fluid and blood. The study looked at matched synovial fluid samples from ankylosing spondylitis patients. Disease-linked clones were reported to be significantly enriched there. Peripheral blood samples showed relatively rare disease-linked clones, and these clones were CD8+.

Germline assignment: CDR1 MNHEY and CDR2 SMNVEV (reference sequence). The junction had 7 bases not matched to a gene; V was cut back by 4 bases and J by 10 bases. This CDR3 is 14 amino acids long. As the method for making TCR beta libraries, quantitative 5'-RACE with molecular barcodes was used. TCRdb itself ran the 5' RACE reads through MiXCR, one entry per CDR3 protein. Found here are some 220,000 distinct CDR3 sequences, about 7% of them singletons; the top ten hold approximately 15%. This clonotype was counted ten times or more. What it binds is not known. V usage is TRBV27 and J usage is TRBJ1-6; 7 bases agree with TRBD1. This receptor was obtained from a male donor with ankylosing spondylitis. Sequencing was done on a sample of blood, either unsorted or a sorted T cell fraction (not recorded which). CDR3 nucleotide sequence: TGTGCCAGCAGTTGGGGCAGGGGGAACTCACCCCTCCACTTT. It encodes CASSWGRGNSPLHF.